Given below is one T cell receptor beta chain in context. The antigen is unknown. The CDR3 has 14 amino acids. Germline CDR1 and CDR2: WSHSY and SAAADI. J lost 2 bases, V lost 4 bases, and 1 base had no gene match. This sample is part of a study of cytomegalovirus exposure and HLA in healthy donors. At the level of the study: About 85 million unique TCR sequences came from HLA-typed donors in an early release.

Primers for the PCR totalled 60 Vbeta and 13 Jbeta. Only in-frame clones appear in the TCRdb table, and some are missing; sequencing was by immunoSEQ multiplex PCR. Found here are approximately 140,000 clones, 73% of them singletons; the top ten hold roughly 1.3%. Study-wide findings and caveats: Later on, a genetic analysis was performed. It linked a missense variant in DCLRE1C with V- and J-gene trimming of TCR beta. In a later analysis, across HLA loci, associated TCR counts were highest for DRB1, lowest for HLA-C. A few chains linked to CMV were shown in vitro to be specific for CMV antigens.

The sequence derives from a woman aged 40 to 55 in good health and CMV-seronegative. V and J are TRBV10-2 and TRBJ2-3; 9 positions match TRBD2. The sample consisted of PBMCs. DNA of the CDR3: TGCGCCAGCAGTGGGACTAGCGCCACAGATACGCAGTATTTT. Translating it yields CASSGTSATDTQYF.